The rows below give T cell receptor beta chains drawn from one sample of a study of a mutant IDH1 vaccine in newly diagnosed glioma. Generated by immunoSEQ multiplex PCR, the TCRdb table keeps only in-frame clones and is missing some. The profile shows 43,000 or so clones, about 81% of them singletons. No cognate antigen is known for these TCRs. The input for sequencing was PBMCs, taken from a glioma patient whose treatment included an IDH1 peptide vaccine. These receptors all come from a woman younger than 30 with glioma. Some clones in this sample may be carry-over from other donors' samples. Both conserved end residues are trimmed from each CDR3. D genes are given only for firm matches.

V gene	J gene	D gene	CDR3 protein
TRBV20-1	TRBJ1-1	-	SATKLGLF
TRBV5-8	TRBJ1-4	-	ASRGSANEKLF
TRBV7-9	TRBJ1-5	-	ASSLSGADQPQH
TRBV6-5	TRBJ1-5	-	ASSYSVDQPQH
TRBV29-1	TRBJ1-1	-	SAAGNTEAF
TRBV9	TRBJ2-7	-	ASSPRSSYEQY
TRBV5-7	TRBJ2-4	-	ASSLLDAKNIQY
TRBV6-5	TRBJ2-1	TRBD2	ASSYGSGVSYNEQF
TRBV6-5	TRBJ2-7	-	ASSYGRGYEQY
TRBV19	TRBJ1-2	TRBD1	ASSRATDRENYGYT
TRBV25-1	TRBJ1-1	-	ASREGGSEAF
TRBV7-2	TRBJ2-3	TRBD2	ASSLGVSGSSDTQY
TRBV4-1	TRBJ1-2	TRBD1	ASSQSQGAANYGYT
TRBV5-4	TRBJ1-3	-	ASSHQQGENTIY
TRBV11-3	TRBJ1-1	-	ASSLDNPEAF
TRBV19	TRBJ1-4	-	ASRGQINEKLF
TRBV9	TRBJ1-1	-	ASSVTQMRNTEAF
TRBV5-1	TRBJ2-7	-	ASSLAGSQYEQY
TRBV11-3	TRBJ2-7	-	ASSSPRGGRTYEQY
TRBV10-1	TRBJ2-1	-	ASSEGGSSYNEQF
TRBV9	TRBJ2-7	-	ASSVGVGYEQY
TRBV4-3	TRBJ2-1	-	ASSQDRMGAYNEQF
TRBV10-3	TRBJ1-4	-	AAVGSPNEKLF
TRBV28	TRBJ2-7	-	ASKVGGPHEQY
TRBV12-5	TRBJ1-1	-	ASGLVGAAF
TRBV7-3	TRBJ1-1	-	ASSTVGGDTEAF
TRBV5-1	TRBJ2-7	TRBD2	ASSPGLFTYEQY
TRBV2	TRBJ1-2	-	ASSEVRSNYGYT
TRBV19	TRBJ1-3	-	ASSSDRALTGNTIY
TRBV29-1	TRBJ2-5	TRBD2	SVEETGGRGGGETQY
TRBV27	TRBJ2-7	TRBD2	ASRSSGGDYEQY
TRBV19	TRBJ2-5	-	ASSIGGYETQY